A single sample is the source of the 18 T cell receptor beta chains below, sequenced in a study of T cell responses to AZD1222 COVID-19 vaccine. Clones were read by immunoSEQ multiplex PCR, and TCRdb kept only the in-frame ones, dropping some. The data hold 57,000 or so clones, with more than 80% observed a single time. The sequencing here drew on peripheral blood, taken on day 0 of MenACWY control vaccination. The receptors were gathered from an adult in good health.

V is TRBV30 and J is TRBJ2-7; D is ambiguous. The CDR3 consists of 12 residues. In germline, CDR1 is GTSNPN, CDR2 SVGIG (reference sequence). Between the trimmed V and J ends, which lost 0 bases and 6 bases, there was a span of 9 bases. CDR3 loop: CAWSVRFGEQYF. DNA of the CDR3: TGTGCCTGGAGTGTACGGTTTGGCGAGCAGTACTTC.

The chain links TRBV28 to TRBJ2-7; D is undetermined. V gave up 6 bases and J gave up 3 bases, with 18 bases separating them. Germline V lookup: CDR1 MDHEN, CDR2 SYDVKM. The CDR3 has 15 amino acids. The CDR3 DNA sequence: TGTGCCAGCAGGTTTACCAGTCCCCCCTTCTACGAGCAGTACTTC. It is translated as CASRFTSPPFYEQYF.

The CDR3 sequence: CASSLRSAGVGTGELFF. The CDR3 coding sequence is TGTGCCAGCAGCTTAAGGTCGGCGGGAGTAGGGACCGGGGAGCTGTTTTTT. The V and J genes are TRBV7-9 and TRBJ2-2; 7 bases align to TRBD2. The CDR3 is 17 amino acids. CDR1 and CDR2 (germline): SEHNR, FQNEAQ (reference sequence). V lost 2 bases, J lost 5 bases, and 11 bases stayed unmatched.

This chain uses TRBV15 with TRBJ2-1; tentative D call: TRBD1 (5 bases). This CDR3 is built from 12 residues. Germline V gene lookup returns CDR1 LNHNV and CDR2 YYDKDF (reference sequence). The ends were cut back, 4 bases at V and 7 bases at J, with 8 bases in the middle. Written as DNA, the CDR3 is TGTGCCACCAGCATAAGACAGAATGAGCAGTTCTTC. It translates to CATSIRQNEQFF.

V and J are TRBV3-1 (or the pseudogene TRBV3-2) and TRBJ1-6; D gene uncertain. The germline CDR1 and CDR2 sequences are LGHDT and YNNKEL (reference sequence). Trimming pared 7 bases from V and 7 bases from J, leaving 14 bases between. This CDR3 is 14 amino acids long. For the CDR3, the DNA is TGTGCCAGCAACCCACCGGGGTTGAATTCACCCCTCCACTTT. Its protein is CASNPPGLNSPLHF.

This clone was seen just once. The chain employs TRBV18 and TRBJ2-3; 13 bases match TRBD2. The CDR3 is made up of 18 amino acids. The V gene end was trimmed by 4 bases and the J gene end by 4 bases; junction bases not matched to a gene: 11. Germline V CDR1 and CDR2: KGHSH, LQKENI. The CDR3 region is CASSLDPPGLAGSDTQYF. CDR3 DNA: TGTGCCAGCTCACTAGACCCACCGGGACTAGCGGGATCAGATACGCAGTATTTT.

This sequence joins TRBV6-5 and TRBJ2-3, with a tentative D call TRBD1 (6 bases). Trimming took 10 bases from V and 4 from J, leaving 21 bases between them. Germline CDR1 MNHEY, CDR2 SVGAGI. The CDR3 spans 15 residues. This CDR3 is CATVLRDNHPDTQYF. The CDR3 DNA follows: TGTGCCACCGTTCTACGGGACAATCACCCAGATACGCAGTATTTT.

V is TRBV7-9 and J is TRBJ2-7, with TRBD2 as a possible D gene (5 bases). V dropped 5 bases and J dropped 0 bases, with 14 bases sitting between them. The CDR3 length is 15 residues. Germline V gene sequence: CDR1 SEHNR, CDR2 FQNEAQ (reference sequence). CDR3 coding DNA: TGTGCCAGCAGCAGTGGCCTCGGGGTCTCCTACGAGCAGTACTTC. It is translated as CASSSGLGVSYEQYF. Full variable domain (outside the CDR3, taken from reference TRBV7-9 and TRBJ2-7): DTGVSQNPRHKITKRGQNVTFRCDPISEHNRLYWYRQTLGQGPEFLTYFQNEAQLEKSRLLSDRFSAERPKGSFSTLEIQRTEQGDSAMYLCASSSGLGVSYEQYFGPGTRLTVT.

The J gene is TRBJ2-7, the V gene TRBV4-2; TRBD2 matches 14 bases. The CDR3 is made up of 17 amino acids. Trimming removed 0 bases from V and 8 bases from J; junction bases left unmatched: 9. Germline assignment: CDR1 LGHNA and CDR2 YNFKEQ. DNA of the CDR3: TGTGCCAGCAGCCAAGAATTGAGACTAGCGGGAGGGTTCCAGCAGTACTTC. Encoded protein: CASSQELRLAGGFQQYF.

Only one count was recorded for this clone. The rearrangement links TRBV6-5 to TRBJ2-3; D possibly corresponds to TRBD2 (6 bases). Trimming left V 6 bases short and J 1 base short, with 14 bases between. CDR3 length: 15 residues. Germline V gene sequence: CDR1 MNHEY, CDR2 SVGAGI. CDR3 nucleotides: TGTGCCAGCAGACCGGAGGGCCATGGCACAGATACGCAGTATTTT. Protein product: CASRPEGHGTDTQYF.

The J gene is TRBJ1-2, the V gene TRBV30; possibly TRBD1 for D (6 bases). Trimming shortened V by 4 bases and J by 7 bases, and 16 bases separated the two germline ends. The germline gives CDR1 GTSNPN, CDR2 SVGIG (reference sequence). This CDR3 has 13 residues. CDR3 DNA sequence: TGTGCCTGGACAAGCGGCAGGGGAGGTGGCTACACCTTC. Protein sequence: CAWTSGRGGGYTF.

The rearrangement links TRBV6-2 or TRBV6-3 to TRBJ2-7; 12 bases agree with TRBD2. With 2 bases clipped from V and 0 bases from J, the junction kept 8 bases outside the gene matches. This CDR3 contains 18 residues. Germline lookup yields CDR1 MNHEY and CDR2 SVGEGT. In DNA form, the CDR3 reads TGTGCCAGCAGTTACCCATGGACTAGCGGGATTCCCTCCTACGAGCAGTACTTC. Translation gives CASSYPWTSGIPSYEQYF.

This clone was counted once. The chain combines TRBV7-6 with TRBJ1-5, with 9 positions matching TRBD1. The CDR3 consists of 15 residues. Germline V lookup: CDR1 SGHVS, CDR2 FNYEAQ. J was trimmed by 2 bases and V by 5 bases; bases with no gene match: 4. In nucleotides, the CDR3 is TGTGCCAGCAGCCGTACAGGGGGCCGCAATCAGCCCCAGCATTTT. It is translated as CASSRTGGRNQPQHF.

This chain links TRBV11-2 with TRBJ2-1; D is perhaps TRBD1 or TRBD2 (7 bases each). Germline V gene data show CDR1 as SGHAT and CDR2 as FQNNGV. This CDR3 is 16 amino acids long. V was cut by 4 bases and J by 3 bases, with 16 bases left in between. The CDR3 bases are TGTGCCAGCAGCTGGGGAGGGACAGAACACTACAATGAGCAGTTCTTC. This gives the protein CASSWGGTEHYNEQFF.

This clone was seen a single time. The CDR3 protein is CASSVDRNTEAFF. The CDR3 region has the DNA TGTGCCAGCAGCGTAGATCGGAACACTGAAGCTTTCTTT. V and J are TRBV9 and TRBJ1-1; D gene unclear. Germline loops: CDR1 SGDLS, CDR2 YYNGEE. This CDR3 has 13 amino acids. V was cut by 0 bases and J by 1 base, with 4 bases left in between.

This clone was picked up a small number of times. The chain carries TRBV15 and TRBJ2-7; unclear D gene. Germline values: CDR1 LNHNV, CDR2 YYDKDF (reference sequence). The CDR3 loop spans 18 amino acids. V lost 1 base and J lost 0, with 19 bases in between. The CDR3 DNA is TGTGCCACCAGCAGAGGCCCAGGTAAGGGTCTACTCTCCTACGAGCAGTACTTC. This codes for CATSRGPGKGLLSYEQYF.

The V gene is TRBV3-1 (or the pseudogene TRBV3-2), the J gene TRBJ1-4; 7 nucleotides line up with TRBD1. In germline, CDR1 is LGHDT, CDR2 YNNKEL (reference sequence). The CDR3 has 14 residues. Trimming removed 4 bases from V and 6 bases from J; junction bases left unmatched: 5. The CDR3 loop is CASSRRGGDEKLFF. The CDR3 nucleotides are TGTGCCAGCAGCCGCAGGGGGGGAGATGAAAAACTGTTTTTT.

The rearrangement joins TRBV24-1 to TRBJ2-7, with 9 bases identical to TRBD1. This CDR3 is 13 amino acids long. V lost 7 bases to trimming and J lost 5 bases; unmatched junction nucleotides: 5. Germline values: CDR1 KGHDR, CDR2 SFDVKD. The CDR3 region has the DNA TGTGCCACCAGAGAGACAGGGGGGCACGAGCAGTACTTC. This translates into CATRETGGHEQYF.